This T cell receptor beta chain was recovered during a study of OX40 agonist ivuxolimab in advanced cancers. The overall study: People in dose escalation had one of these cancers: hepatocellular carcinoma, melanoma, renal cell or head and neck cancer. Age averaged around 58 years (range about 20 to 79), and just over 80% were male. Study findings and constraints: Blood T cells, both CD4+ and CD8+, expanded clonally by week 6 at 0.1 to 3.0 mg/kg.

No patient had autoimmune disease or received systemic immunosuppression. Concerning this clone: The antigen is unknown.

Assay used: immunoSEQ multiplex PCR; TCRdb lists only in-frame clones, some missing. The sample contains tens of thousands of clones, 80% to 90% of which appear only once. In germline, CDR1 is MDHEN, CDR2 SYDVKM. V gave up 2 bases and J gave up 3 bases, with 13 bases separating them. This CDR3 region has 15 residues. Material: CD4+ or CD8+ T cells sorted from blood, obtained in a trial of the OX40 agonist ivuxolimab. This rearrangement joins TRBV28 to TRBJ2-5; TRBD1 is a possible D gene (6 bases). This clonotype originated in an adult with an advanced solid tumor such as melanoma, head and neck, liver or kidney cancer. CDR3 region: CASSLMGTLKETQYF. CDR3 nucleotides: TGTGCCAGCAGTTTAATGGGGACATTAAAAGAGACCCAGTACTTC.